What follows are 21 T cell receptor beta chains derived from one specimen sequenced in a study of blood T cell repertoires in COVID-19. Generated by immunoSEQ multiplex PCR, the TCRdb table keeps only in-frame clones and is missing some. The sample lists more than 250,000 clones, about 91% occurring once. Sequencing was done on a sample of PBMCs or T cells enriched from blood (not recorded which). The source of these receptors is a woman between 40 and 50 years old with acute COVID-19.

The chain combines TRBV13 with TRBJ2-1; 7 bases line up with TRBD2. The CDR3 extends over 17 amino acids. CDR1 and CDR2 (germline): PRHDT, FYEKMQ (reference sequence). V dropped 6 bases and J dropped 6; count of bases not matched to a gene: 17. CDR3 region: CASRQLGDYLRSNEQFF. The CDR3 DNA sequence: TGTGCCAGCAGGCAGCTAGGGGACTATCTTAGGAGCAATGAGCAGTTCTTC.

The V and J genes are TRBV29-1 and TRBJ1-3; maybe TRBD1 (6 bases). Germline V lookup: CDR1 SQVTM, CDR2 ANQGSEA. This CDR3 spans 13 amino acids. Between the trimmed V and J ends, which lost 7 bases and 4 bases, there was a span of 14 bases. Here the CDR3 reads CSAAGTTGNTIYF. The CDR3 bases are TGCAGCGCCGCCGGGACAACAGGAAACACCATATATTTT.

The gene calls are TRBV13 and TRBJ2-1; 11 nucleotides align to TRBD2. The V gene end was trimmed by 7 bases and the J gene end by 8 bases; junction bases not matched to a gene: 13. Germline CDR1 reads PRHDT; CDR2 reads FYEKMQ (reference sequence). This CDR3 region has 16 residues. The CDR3 region has the DNA TGTGCCAGCAACCGGCAACTAGCGGGAGATATCGATGAGCAGTTCTTC. This sequence encodes CASNRQLAGDIDEQFF.

This clone was counted once. The chain carries TRBV27 and TRBJ1-1, with D possibly being TRBD1 (5 bases). The CDR3 contains 14 residues. Between the trimmed V and J ends, which lost 5 bases and 1 base, there was a span of 11 bases. Germline-derived CDR1 and CDR2 are MNHEY and SMNVEV (reference sequence). Here the CDR3 reads CASSPAGRNTEAFF. The CDR3 DNA follows: TGTGCCAGCAGTCCGGCGGGACGGAACACTGAAGCTTTCTTT.

V usage is TRBV15 and J usage is TRBJ1-2, with D perhaps matching TRBD1 (5 bases). The length of the CDR3 is 16 residues. Trimming removed 0 bases from V and 4 bases from J, with 15 bases in between. The V gene's germline CDR1 is LNHNV and CDR2 YYDKDF (reference sequence). The CDR3 spells CATSREVLDSPYGYTF. In DNA form, the CDR3 reads TGTGCCACCAGCAGAGAGGTTCTCGACAGCCCCTATGGCTACACCTTC.

This chain uses TRBV28 with TRBJ2-7; TRBD1 matches 8 bases. J was trimmed by 5 bases and V by 7 bases; bases with no gene match: 7. The CDR3 has 13 residues. Germline assignment: CDR1 MDHEN and CDR2 SYDVKM. The chain's CDR3 is CASIQGTGHEQYF. In nucleotides, the CDR3 is TGTGCCAGCATACAGGGGACAGGTCACGAGCAGTACTTC.

V gene TRBV10-3 combines with J gene TRBJ1-2; D is possibly TRBD1 (6 bases). There are 17 residues in the CDR3. V lost 3 bases and J lost 1, with 18 bases in between. Per germline, CDR1 ENHRY and CDR2 SYGVKD. The CDR3 DNA reads TGTGCCATCAGTGATCATGTGGACAGCAAGAATAACTATGGCTACACCTTC. The encoded protein is CAISDHVDSKNNYGYTF.

V gene TRBV6-5 combines with J gene TRBJ1-4, with D uncertain. The CDR3 loop spans 14 amino acids. Germline V gene lookup returns CDR1 MNHEY and CDR2 SVGAGI. Trimming took off 2 bases at V and 8 bases at J, with 12 bases between the two ends. CDR3: CASSYGQVGEKLFF. Written as DNA, the CDR3 is TGTGCCAGCAGTTACGGGCAGGTCGGAGAAAAACTGTTTTTT.

In DNA form, the CDR3 reads TGTGCCAGCAGTGAAGGGACAGGGCTTCAGCCCCAGCATTTT. Amino acids: CASSEGTGLQPQHF. This sequence joins TRBV2 and TRBJ1-5, with 8 bases lining up with TRBD1. Losses at the gene ends were 1 base for V and 6 bases for J; bases not matched to a gene: 2. This CDR3 comprises 14 residues. The germline V gene has CDR1 SNHLY and CDR2 FYNNEI.

This chain links TRBV6-5 with TRBJ2-1, with D hard to call. Trimming stripped 5 bases from V and 1 base from J, with 9 bases between. Germline V gene data show CDR1 as MNHEY and CDR2 as SVGAGI. The CDR3 has 14 residues. CDR3 loop: CASSRVSSYNEQFF. DNA for the CDR3: TGTGCCAGCAGTCGAGTTAGTTCCTACAATGAGCAGTTCTTC.

The gene calls are TRBV7-9 and TRBJ1-5; 7 positions agree with TRBD1. The CDR3 loop spans 15 amino acids. Germline assignment: CDR1 SEHNR and CDR2 FQNEAQ (reference sequence). V gave up 5 bases and J gave up 6 bases; unmatched junction bases: 10. Written as DNA, the CDR3 is TGTGCCAGCAGCCCAGGGGGAATTCGGGGTCAGCCCCAGCATTTT. Translated, it gives CASSPGGIRGQPQHF.

The chain joins TRBV5-8 to TRBJ1-5, with a tentative D call TRBD1 (5 bases). The germline gives CDR1 SGHTS, CDR2 YDEGEE. The V and J ends lost 3 bases and 4 bases respectively, with 11 bases between them. The CDR3 sequence is 14 residues long. The CDR3 DNA reads TGTGCCAGCAGCTCAAGACAGCGTAATCAGCCCCAGCATTTT. Protein product: CASSSRQRNQPQHF.

The chain links TRBV28 to TRBJ1-2, with D perhaps matching TRBD1 (6 bases). Germline V gives CDR1 MDHEN, CDR2 SYDVKM. Trimming pared 2 bases from V and 8 bases from J, leaving 12 bases between. The CDR3 is 13 residues long. CDR3 nucleotide sequence: TGTGCCAGCAGTTTAAGGGGGTATGAAGGCTACACCTTC. It codes for CASSLRGYEGYTF.

The sample holds one count of this clone. The chain carries TRBV7-9 and TRBJ1-2, with D perhaps matching TRBD1 (6 bases). The CDR3 is 14 residues long. Trimming left V 6 bases short and J 2 bases short, with 13 bases between. Looked up from germline, CDR1 is SEHNR and CDR2 is FQNEAQ (reference sequence). In DNA, the CDR3 is TGTGCCAGCAGTTGGCAGGGGACCAACTATGGCTACACCTTC. Translating gives CASSWQGTNYGYTF. Complete variable domain (other parts from reference TRBV7-9 and TRBJ1-2): DTGVSQNPRHKITKRGQNVTFRCDPISEHNRLYWYRQTLGQGPEFLTYFQNEAQLEKSRLLSDRFSAERPKGSFSTLEIQRTEQGDSAMYLCASSWQGTNYGYTFGSGTRLTVV.

The gene calls are TRBV6-2 or TRBV6-3 and TRBJ1-2; TRBD1 agrees at 9 bases. The germline V gene encodes CDR1 MNHEY and CDR2 SVGEGT. CDR3 length equals 15 residues. V lost 2 bases to trimming and J lost 4 bases; unmatched junction nucleotides: 5. The CDR3 DNA sequence: TGTGCCAGCAGTTACGCGGGACAGGGTGGCTATGGCTACACCTTC. Translating it yields CASSYAGQGGYGYTF.

The rearrangement uses TRBV10-3 and TRBJ2-7; D not resolved. The length of the CDR3 is 14 residues. Germline loops: CDR1 ENHRY, CDR2 SYGVKD. The CDR3 sequence: CAISASSDSYEQYV. The CDR3 DNA reads as TGTGCCATAAGTGCGTCCAGTGATTCCTACGAGCAGTACGTC.

The V and J genes are TRBV27 and TRBJ1-2, with 7 positions matching TRBD1. Losses at the gene ends were 5 bases for V and 4 bases for J; bases not matched to a gene: 25. In germline, CDR1 is MNHEY, CDR2 SMNVEV (reference sequence). CDR3 length: 20 amino acids. Here the CDR3 DNA reads TGTGCCAGCAGTCCGTTTTATTACGGACAGGCCCAAGGGTTGGGCTATGGCTACACCTTC. Its protein is CASSPFYYGQAQGLGYGYTF.

The chain couples TRBV7-9 to TRBJ1-4, with D possibly TRBD1 on 6 matching bases. The CDR3 is 12 residues long. With 5 bases removed from V and 6 bases from J, the gap between germline ends came to 7 bases. Germline V gene sequence: CDR1 SEHNR, CDR2 FQNEAQ (reference sequence). The DNA of the CDR3 is TGTGCCAGCAGCAACAGGGATGAAAAACTGTTTTTT. It codes for CASSNRDEKLFF.

As for this clone: Other DNA variants within this sample encode the same CDR3. The rearrangement joins TRBV28 to TRBJ1-1; D remains ambiguous. Trimming shortened V by 1 base and J by 8 bases, and 8 bases separated the two germline ends. The germline V gene encodes CDR1 MDHEN and CDR2 SYDVKM. The CDR3 has 12 amino acids. The DNA of the CDR3 is TGTGCCAGCAGTTTATCTTCCCAGGAAGCTTTCTTT. Amino acid sequence: CASSLSSQEAFF.

The V call is TRBV6-5, the J call TRBJ1-2, with 7 bases lining up with TRBD1. Germline loops: CDR1 MNHEY, CDR2 SVGAGI. V trimming: 4 bases; J trimming: 0 bases; junction bases outside the gene matches: 5. The CDR3 is 15 amino acids. This CDR3 reads CASSSAGQPNYGYTF. In DNA form, the CDR3 reads TGTGCCAGCAGTTCTGCGGGACAGCCTAACTATGGCTACACCTTC.

The chain combines TRBV5-4 with TRBJ1-2; D might be TRBD1 (6 bases). Germline V gene data show CDR1 as SGHNT and CDR2 as YYREEE (reference sequence). The germline V and J ends were trimmed by 3 bases and 3 bases, with 15 bases remaining between them. The CDR3 sequence is 15 residues long. CDR3 sequence: CASSYQAGADYGYTF. CDR3 bases: TGTGCCAGCAGCTACCAGGCAGGGGCGGACTATGGCTACACCTTC.